This TCR beta chain was captured by sequencing in a study of T-cell reconstitution after alpha-beta-depleted transplantation in children. Preparing the TCRbeta library involved the use of unique molecular identifiers. TCRdb reprocessed the PCR reads via MiXCR and lists one record per CDR3 protein. Altogether a few hundred thousand distinct CDR3 sequences are present, 10% being singletons, with the ten largest covering about 2.3%. In its sample, this clonotype was seen a few times. Germline lookup yields CDR1 SGHTA and CDR2 FQGTGA. Unmatched junction bases numbered 3, after V lost 3 bases and J lost 5 bases. The CDR3 is 13 residues long.

This specimen was PBMCs from the stem cell graft donor, taken from the stem cell graft. This chain uses TRBV7-3 with TRBJ1-1; 7 nucleotides agree with TRBD1. This clonotype was obtained from a human donor who donated a stem cell graft to a child with acute lymphoblastic leukemia. The CDR3 protein is CASSLGQRTEAFF. In DNA, the CDR3 is TGTGCCAGCAGCTTGGGACAGAGAACTGAAGCTTTCTTT.